This TCR beta chain came from a study of T cell repertoires in cytomegalovirus infection. Study information: Matching HLA type, along with CMV infection, was indicated by public TCR beta signatures. Study-wide results and caveats: Predominance within the ex vivo response was attributable to HLA-C-restricted CMV-specific TCR beta clonotypes. Carriers of CMV and the relevant HLA type were discriminated by public TCR beta frequency.

A remark on this clonotype: Its specificity is not known.

Trimming left V 10 bases short and J 3 bases short, with 22 bases between. CDR3 size: 15 residues. Germline loops: CDR1 MNHEY, CDR2 SMNVEV (reference sequence). MiXCR, run by TCRdb on the reads, gives a single entry per CDR3 protein. The table includes around 240,000 distinct CDR3 sequences, over 20% detected once. This TCR came from a human donor in good health (CMV status not recorded). Some clones in this sample may be carry-over from other donors' samples. The sequencing sample was made of CD8+ T cells from PBMCs. The V and J genes are TRBV27 and TRBJ2-7; possibly TRBD2 for D (6 bases). The CDR3 region is CANTPQLGRIYEQYF. The CDR3 coding sequence is TGTGCCAACACCCCACAATTAGGGAGGATCTACGAGCAGTACTTC.